This T cell receptor beta chain was identified in a study of a mutant IDH1 vaccine in newly diagnosed glioma. Study information: Receipt of radiotherapy, temozolomide, or both preceded the study, and most received both.

V was trimmed by 0 bases and J by 4 bases, leaving 9 bases between them. Germline values: CDR1 MGHRA, CDR2 YSYEKL. The CDR3 is 14 amino acids. The protocol was immunoSEQ multiplex PCR, while the TCRdb copy is restricted to in-frame clones and leaves out a portion. In the table there are around 60,000 clones, 70% to 90% of which are singletons. Note on this clone: What it binds is unknown.

Time point in this sample: week 23, last vaccination. In the vaccine, a single dose held 300 ug of the mutant IDH1 20-mer peptide, along with topical imiquimod. The clonotype was recovered from a young man with glioma. This rearrangement joins TRBV4-1 to TRBJ1-2; no clear D gene. The source material was PBMCs, sampled from a glioma patient whose treatment included an IDH1 peptide vaccine. For the CDR3, the DNA is TGCGCCAGCAGCCAAGATCAGACGGTCTATGGCTACACCTTC. Residues: CASSQDQTVYGYTF.